The 30 T cell receptor beta chains below were found in one sample sequenced in a study of blood T cell repertoires in COVID-19. TCRdb's copy holds only in-frame clones and misses some; the assay was immunoSEQ multiplex PCR. The sample lists some 300,000 clones, around nine tenths occurring once. The sample comprised PBMCs or T cells enriched from blood (not recorded which). All receptors derive from a woman between 35 and 50 years old who had recovered from COVID-19.

For the CDR3, the DNA is TGTGCCAGCAGCGGAGATATCGGGACAGAACCTAACTATGGCTACACCTTC. Translating it yields CASSGDIGTEPNYGYTF. The chain carries TRBV9 and TRBJ1-2, with 7 bases lining up with TRBD1. The CDR3 loop spans 17 amino acids. CDR1 is SGDLS, CDR2 YYNGEE, per germline. Germline trimming cut 3 bases from V and 0 bases from J; bases unmatched to any gene: 11.

This sequence joins TRBV29-1 and TRBJ2-1; possibly TRBD1 for D (5 bases). The CDR3 totals 14 residues. Per the germline V gene, CDR1 is SQVTM and CDR2 is ANQGSEA. The V end was cut by 7 bases, the J end by 3 bases, with 16 bases between. In DNA form, the CDR3 reads TGCAGCGCGGGCGCAGGGCAGGTCTACAATGAGCAGTTCTTC. Protein: CSAGAGQVYNEQFF.

This clone occurred once. This rearrangement joins TRBV19 to TRBJ2-7; D gene ambiguous. This CDR3 has 14 amino acids. Trimming pared 3 bases from V and 0 bases from J, leaving 9 bases between. Per germline, CDR1 LNHDA and CDR2 SQIVND (reference sequence). The CDR3 is CASSMSQVSYEQYF. DNA for the CDR3: TGTGCCAGTAGTATGAGTCAGGTCTCCTACGAGCAGTACTTC.

The V gene is TRBV11-1, the J gene TRBJ1-1; a possible D gene is TRBD1 (6 bases). V gave up 3 bases and J gave up 6 bases, with 14 bases separating them. CDR1 is SGHAT and CDR2 is FQDESV in the germline V gene (reference sequence). This CDR3 spans 14 amino acids. The CDR3 here is CASSFDGQTPEAFF. The CDR3 DNA is TGTGCCAGCAGCTTTGACGGACAGACCCCTGAAGCTTTCTTT.

V is TRBV14 and J is TRBJ1-6; 10 bases fit TRBD1. Germline assignment: CDR1 SGHDN and CDR2 FVKESK. The CDR3 runs to 14 residues. Unmatched junction bases numbered 3, after V lost 3 bases and J lost 10 bases. The CDR3 region is CASSQTTGGSPLHF. The CDR3 coding sequence is TGTGCCAGCAGCCAGACGACAGGGGGCTCACCCCTCCACTTT.

The chain has TRBV7-9 and TRBJ2-1; 14 nucleotides agree with TRBD2. After removal of 1 base from V and 8 bases from J, the junction contained 7 bases not matched to a gene. CDR3 size: 17 residues. Germline CDR1 and CDR2: SEHNR and FQNEAQ (reference sequence). Written as DNA, the CDR3 is TGTGCCAGCAGCTTAGGACTAGCGGGAGGGCCAGGAGATGAGCAGTTCTTC. It yields the protein CASSLGLAGGPGDEQFF.

This clone was counted once. This chain joins TRBV29-1 and TRBJ1-1; 7 bases line up with TRBD1. CDR3 length: 12 amino acids. The germline V gene has CDR1 SQVTM and CDR2 ANQGSEA. Unmatched junction bases numbered 11, after V lost 5 bases and J lost 11 bases. The chain's CDR3 is CSVKKGAVGAFF. The CDR3, as DNA: TGCAGCGTTAAGAAGGGGGCGGTCGGGGCTTTCTTT.

This chain uses TRBV7-2 with TRBJ2-6; the match to TRBD2 covers 7 bases. CDR1 is SGHTA and CDR2 is FQGNSA in the germline V gene. V lost 0 bases and J lost 3; bases outside the gene matches: 8. The CDR3 sequence is 18 residues long. CDR3: CASSLAPAGRGGANVLTF. The CDR3 nucleotides read TGTGCCAGCAGCTTAGCGCCAGCAGGGAGGGGTGGGGCCAACGTCCTGACTTTC.

The chain recombines TRBV25-1 with TRBJ1-2, with D tentatively TRBD1 (6 bases). V gave up 9 bases and J gave up 8 bases, with 13 bases separating them. From germline, CDR1 is MGHDK and CDR2 SYGVNS. CDR3 length: 11 amino acids. CDR3 region: CASTGNRGYTF. DNA for the CDR3: TGTGCCAGTACAGGGAATCGGGGCTACACCTTC.

The chain recombines TRBV19 with TRBJ2-7, with 8 bases lining up with TRBD1. The CDR3 is 16 residues long. Germline loops: CDR1 LNHDA, CDR2 SQIVND (reference sequence). After removal of 4 bases from V and 7 bases from J, the junction contained 15 bases not matched to a gene. CDR3 sequence reads: CASSTSVQQGDVEQYF. In DNA form, the CDR3 reads TGTGCCAGTAGTACCTCCGTGCAACAGGGGGATGTAGAGCAGTACTTC.

This sequence joins TRBV11-3 and TRBJ2-2, with TRBD1 identical over 8 bases. J lost 5 bases, V lost 5 bases, and 4 bases had no gene match. The germline V gene encodes CDR1 SGHNT and CDR2 YENEEA. This CDR3 is built from 14 residues. CDR3 loop: CASSIQGATGELFF. The CDR3 DNA sequence: TGTGCCAGCAGCATCCAGGGGGCAACCGGGGAGCTGTTTTTT.

The chain recombines TRBV21-1 with TRBJ1-4; the table's D call, TRBD1, has no DNA check behind it. TRBV21-1 is marked as a pseudogene. This CDR3 region has 16 residues. The CDR3 loop is CASSSEKRGLNEKLFF. The CDR3 DNA reads as TGTGCCAGCAGCTCCGAAAAGAGGGGGCTTAATGAAAAACTGTTTTTT.

The V call is TRBV5-4, the J call TRBJ2-3; the match to TRBD1 covers 10 bases. Germline values: CDR1 SGHNT, CDR2 YYREEE (reference sequence). J gave up 10 bases and V 4 bases, and 6 bases lay outside the gene matches. The CDR3 length is 13 residues. CDR3 in DNA: TGTGCCAGCAGCGTGGGGACAGGGGAAGCGCAGTATTTT. It specifies CASSVGTGEAQYF.

On this clone itself: Possible read error: a much larger clone is one base away. J is TRBJ1-1 and V is TRBV5-4, with D maybe TRBD1 (5 bases). Germline CDR1 and CDR2: SGHNT and YYREEE (reference sequence). V dropped 2 bases and J dropped 1 base, with 6 bases sitting between them. This CDR3 contains 13 residues. The CDR3 DNA follows: TGTGCCAGCAGCTTCGACAGGAACACTGAAGCTTTCTTT. Translated, it gives CASSFDRNTEAFF.

A single count supports this clone. This chain connects TRBV6-2 or TRBV6-3 to TRBJ2-1; 9 positions match TRBD2. CDR3 length: 18 residues. J lost 7 bases, V lost 0 bases, and 13 bases had no gene match. The germline V gene encodes CDR1 MNHEY and CDR2 SVGEGT. As DNA, the CDR3 is TGTGCCAGCAGTTACTCGCAGACGGCGGGGGGGCGTAAAAATGAGCAGTTCTTC. Translating it yields CASSYSQTAGGRKNEQFF.

V usage is TRBV14 and J usage is TRBJ2-7, with 13 positions matching TRBD2. CDR1 and CDR2 (germline): SGHDN, FVKESK. The V gene end was trimmed by 3 bases and the J gene end by 4 bases; junction bases not matched to a gene: 3. The CDR3 spans 15 residues. Written as DNA, the CDR3 is TGTGCCAGCAGCCATGGACTAGCGGGGGCTTACGAGCAGTACTTC. Translation gives CASSHGLAGAYEQYF. Full variable domain (missing parts from reference TRBV14 and TRBJ2-7): EAGVTQFPSHSVIEKGQTVTLRCDPISGHDNLYWYRRVMGKEIKFLLHFVKESKQDESGMPNNRFLAERTGGTYSTLKVQPAELEDSGVYFCASSHGLAGAYEQYFGPGTRLTVT.

V gene TRBV6-2 or TRBV6-3 combines with J gene TRBJ1-2; 10 positions agree with TRBD1. Per the germline V gene, CDR1 is MNHEY and CDR2 is SVGEGT. V shed 4 bases, J shed 3 bases, and the junction held 5 bases outside the gene matches. This CDR3 has 15 residues. The CDR3 DNA sequence: TGTGCCAGCAGTTGGGGACAGGGGTTCGACTATGGCTACACCTTC. It codes for CASSWGQGFDYGYTF.

The gene calls are TRBV2 and TRBJ1-2; TRBD1 aligns across 7 bases. Germline CDR1 reads SNHLY; CDR2 reads FYNNEI. CDR3 size: 15 residues. Germline trimming cut 6 bases from V and 0 bases from J; bases unmatched to any gene: 7. The CDR3 here is CASRRQGAPNYGYTF. CDR3 coding DNA: TGTGCCAGCAGAAGACAGGGCGCCCCTAACTATGGCTACACCTTC.

The rearrangement links TRBV5-4 to TRBJ1-2; 7 bases match TRBD1. The CDR3 loop spans 13 amino acids. Unmatched junction bases numbered 0, after V lost 0 bases and J lost 4 bases. The germline V gene has CDR1 SGHNT and CDR2 YYREEE (reference sequence). CDR3 nucleotide sequence: TGTGCCAGCAGCTTGGACAGGGGCTATGGCTACACCTTC. Translated: CASSLDRGYGYTF.

The V call is TRBV7-9, the J call TRBJ2-7; 9 positions agree with TRBD1. After removal of 2 bases from V and 0 bases from J, the junction contained 5 bases not matched to a gene. The germline V gene has CDR1 SEHNR and CDR2 FQNEAQ (reference sequence). The CDR3 runs to 16 residues. The CDR3, as DNA: TGTGCCAGCAGCTTATTGGGGACAGGGTTCTCCTACGAGCAGTACTTC. Translated: CASSLLGTGFSYEQYF.

The gene calls are TRBV7-9 and TRBJ1-5, with D unresolved. Deletions cut 5 bases from V and 9 bases from J, with 11 bases between. The CDR3 loop spans 12 amino acids. Germline loops: CDR1 SEHNR, CDR2 FQNEAQ (reference sequence). The CDR3 nucleotides read TGTGCCAGCAGCCTAACTGGCGGGCCCCAGCATTTT. This codes for CASSLTGGPQHF.

The gene calls are TRBV5-4 and TRBJ2-1, with 8 bases matching TRBD1. CDR3 size: 15 residues. Looked up from germline, CDR1 is SGHNT and CDR2 is YYREEE (reference sequence). J lost 9 bases, V lost 2 bases, and 10 bases had no gene match. This CDR3 reads CASSFRQGRFGEQFF. CDR3 in DNA: TGTGCCAGCAGCTTCAGACAGGGGAGGTTTGGTGAGCAGTTCTTC.

The chain has TRBV3-1 (or the pseudogene TRBV3-2) and TRBJ2-3, with TRBD2 as a possible D gene (6 bases). The V end was cut by 4 bases, the J end by 2 bases, with 19 bases between. The CDR3 is made up of 17 amino acids. From germline, CDR1 is LGHDT and CDR2 YNNKEL (reference sequence). The CDR3 reads CASSPARGRTNTDTQYF. CDR3 bases: TGTGCCAGCAGCCCTGCTAGGGGTCGGACTAACACAGATACGCAGTATTTT.

In nucleotides, the CDR3 is TGTGCCAGCAGCACGACAGGGGCTGGAAACACCATATATTTT. Its protein product is CASSTTGAGNTIYF. The chain carries TRBV5-5 and TRBJ1-3; TRBD1 matches 8 bases. From germline, CDR1 is SGHKS and CDR2 YYEKEE (reference sequence). Germline trimming cut 4 bases from V and 2 bases from J; bases unmatched to any gene: 2. This CDR3 contains 14 residues. Combining the CDR3 with reference TRBV5-5 and TRBJ1-3 gives the whole variable domain DAGVTQSPTHLIKTRGQQVTLRCSPISGHKSVSWYQQVLGQGPQFIFQYYEKEERGRGNFPDRFSARQFPNYSSELNVNALLLGDSALYLCASSTTGAGNTIYFGEGSWLTVV.

The rearrangement links TRBV5-4 to TRBJ2-3, with TRBD2 matching 7 bases. J lost 3 bases, V lost 3 bases, and 1 base had no gene match. Germline V gene data show CDR1 as SGHNT and CDR2 as YYREEE (reference sequence). This CDR3 has 13 residues. The CDR3: CASSWRGTDTQYF. DNA for the CDR3: TGTGCCAGCAGCTGGCGGGGGACAGATACGCAGTATTTT.

This clone appeared once. This chain connects TRBV5-1 to TRBJ2-5; D is uncertain. V was cut by 3 bases and J by 5 bases, with 11 bases left in between. The CDR3 loop spans 13 amino acids. Germline CDR1 SGHRS, CDR2 YFSETQ. The CDR3 region has the DNA TGCGCCAGCAGCTCCAGCGCCCGGGAGACCCAGTACTTC. Its translation: CASSSSARETQYF. The full variable domain, completed using reference TRBV5-1 and TRBJ2-5, is KAGVTQTPRYLIKTRGQQVTLSCSPISGHRSVSWYQQTPGQGLQFLFEYFSETQRNKGNFPGRFSGRQFSNSRSEMNVSTLELGDSALYLCASSSSARETQYFGPGTRLLVL.

This chain joins TRBV5-4 and TRBJ1-4; D is possibly TRBD1 (5 bases). Germline-derived CDR1 and CDR2 are SGHNT and YYREEE (reference sequence). V was pared by 3 bases and J by 0 bases, with 9 bases between. The CDR3 loop spans 15 amino acids. CDR3 DNA: TGTGCCAGCAGCTGGGGGGACGCAACTAATGAAAAACTGTTTTTT. Encoded protein: CASSWGDATNEKLFF.

The rearrangement uses TRBV6-5 and TRBJ2-7; tentative D call: TRBD1 (5 bases). The germline gives CDR1 MNHEY, CDR2 SVGAGI. Between the trimmed V and J ends, which lost 4 bases and 3 bases, there was a span of 13 bases. This CDR3 is 14 amino acids long. DNA of the CDR3: TGTGCCAGCAGTTCCAGAGATCAGGGCTACGAGCAGTACTTC. It translates to CASSSRDQGYEQYF.

The chain links TRBV4-1 to TRBJ2-1; D possibly corresponds to TRBD2 (6 bases). Germline V CDR1 and CDR2: MGHRA, YSYEKL. V was shortened by 0 bases and J by 4 bases, with 13 bases between the two germline ends. This CDR3 has 16 amino acids. CDR3 sequence (DNA): TGCGCCAGCAGCCAAGATCCCCTGGGACTTTACAATGAGCAGTTCTTC. Translated: CASSQDPLGLYNEQFF.

The chain carries TRBV7-8 and TRBJ2-7, with D perhaps being TRBD1 or TRBD2 (5 bases each). This CDR3 is 14 amino acids long. CDR1 is SGHVS and CDR2 is FQNEAQ in the germline V gene. V gave up 6 bases and J gave up 4 bases, with 16 bases separating them. The CDR3 nucleotides read TGTGCCAGCAGTCGAGGGGTTTTGACTTACGAGCAGTACTTC. Translating gives CASSRGVLTYEQYF.